This T cell receptor (beta chain) was sequenced in a study of blood T cell repertoires in COVID-19. Study-wide context: Samples came from the United States, Italy and Spain, spanning acute and convalescent COVID-19. PBMCs, B-cell-depleted T cells, or T cells provided the cDNA or gDNA that made up the material.

Original handling: The assay estimated nucleated cells by amplifying reference gene primers. Libraries were prepared by immunoSEQ multiplex PCR; TCRdb keeps only in-frame clonotypes and omits some of them. The DNA was the basis for D and trimming; V, J and clone size are from that table. The sample comprises fewer than 250,000 clones, around 80% of which are singletons, and more than 10% rests with the top ten. The V segment lost 2 bases and the J segment 2 bases; nucleotides outside the gene matches: 14. The CDR3 consists of 19 residues. CDR1 MNHEY and CDR2 SVGEGT come from the germline V gene. What was sequenced was peripheral blood. The source is a woman aged 35 to 49 with acute or convalescent COVID-19. The chain links TRBV6-2 or TRBV6-3 to TRBJ2-7; 11 positions agree with TRBD1. The CDR3 sequence: CASSYRQGQGGTRTYEQYF. For the CDR3, the DNA is TGTGCCAGCAGTTACCGACAGGGACAGGGGGGAACTCGAACCTACGAGCAGTACTTC.